Listed here are 19 T cell receptor beta chains from one sample, sequenced in a study of Ad26.COV2.S vaccination and SARS-CoV-2 variants. TCRdb's copy holds only in-frame clones and misses some; the assay was immunoSEQ multiplex PCR. The data contain a few hundred thousand clones, about nine tenths of them singletons. Specified treatment: around 19 received Ad26.COV2.S at low or high dose, single or two shots; roughly 5 received placebo; per-sample allocation not given. Collection of the samples took place on day 63 after the first injection of vaccine or placebo. Material: peripheral blood, obtained in a trial of Ad26.COV2.S vaccine versus placebo. Source of these receptors: a person aged 18-60 years who received the Ad26.COV2.S COVID-19 vaccine or a placebo.

This rearrangement joins TRBV11-2 to TRBJ1-1, with D unclear. The length of the CDR3 is 12 residues. Per the germline V gene, CDR1 is SGHAT and CDR2 is FQNNGV. The ends were cut back, 5 bases at V and 10 bases at J, with 14 bases in the middle. The DNA of the CDR3 is TGTGCCAGCAGCGGGCGGACTCTTGGAGCTTTCTTT. Protein sequence: CASSGRTLGAFF.

V usage is TRBV30 and J usage is TRBJ2-4; maybe TRBD1 (5 bases). CDR1 and CDR2 (germline): GTSNPN, SVGIG (reference sequence). CDR3 length equals 13 residues. V was cut by 3 bases and J by 1 base, with 7 bases left in between. The CDR3 region is CAWSQGAKNIQYF. The CDR3, as DNA: TGTGCCTGGAGCCAGGGCGCCAAAAACATTCAGTACTTC.

The CDR3, as DNA: TGTGCCAGCGAGGGTCGGGCTAACTATGGCTACACCTTC. Its protein is CASEGRANYGYTF. The chain uses TRBV19 and TRBJ1-2; D gene ambiguous. This CDR3 has 13 residues. Germline V gene lookup returns CDR1 LNHDA and CDR2 SQIVND (reference sequence). V lost 9 bases and J 0 bases, leaving 11 bases between the germline ends.

This chain links TRBV7-3 with TRBJ1-1, with D perhaps TRBD1 (6 bases). V shed 2 bases and J shed 1 base, with 14 bases lying between them. Germline V gene lookup returns CDR1 SGHTA and CDR2 FQGTGA. The CDR3 consists of 16 residues. The chain's CDR3 is CASSLGGGQSNTEAFF. Here the CDR3 DNA reads TGTGCCAGCAGCTTAGGTGGAGGACAGTCGAACACTGAAGCTTTCTTT.

This chain joins TRBV14 and TRBJ2-1, with D unresolved. Germline V gene lookup returns CDR1 SGHDN and CDR2 FVKESK. The CDR3 totals 15 residues. V lost 1 base, J lost 0 bases, and 7 bases lay in between. The CDR3 DNA reads TGTGCCAGCAGCCAAGGAATCATCTCCTACAATGAGCAGTTCTTC. It is translated as CASSQGIISYNEQFF. The whole variable domain, remainder taken from reference TRBV14 and TRBJ2-1, is EAGVTQFPSHSVIEKGQTVTLRCDPISGHDNLYWYRRVMGKEIKFLLHFVKESKQDESGMPNNRFLAERTGGTYSTLKVQPAELEDSGVYFCASSQGIISYNEQFFGPGTRLTVL.

The chain joins TRBV7-2 to TRBJ2-3; 11 bases fit TRBD2. V dropped 4 bases and J dropped 3; count of bases not matched to a gene: 12. The CDR3 sequence is 18 residues long. Looked up from germline, CDR1 is SGHTA and CDR2 is FQGNSA. CDR3 sequence (DNA): TGTGCCAGCAGCTCCCTCCGAGTAGCGGGGGGGCGTACAGATACGCAGTATTTT. Protein: CASSSLRVAGGRTDTQYF.

This chain links TRBV5-6 with TRBJ2-1; 11 positions agree with TRBD2. V shed 1 base, J shed 5 bases, and the junction held 2 bases outside the gene matches. The CDR3 covers 15 residues. Germline V CDR1 and CDR2: SGHDT, YYEEEE. This CDR3 reads CASSLLAGGDNEQFF. CDR3 in DNA: TGTGCCAGCAGCTTGCTAGCGGGGGGAGACAATGAGCAGTTCTTC.

V usage is TRBV9 and J usage is TRBJ1-5; D is uncertain. This CDR3 is 15 amino acids long. CDR1 is SGDLS and CDR2 is YYNGEE in the germline V gene. V was cut by 0 bases and J by 3 bases, with 10 bases left in between. Written as DNA, the CDR3 is TGTGCCAGCAGCGTAGGGACGACTGACAATCAGCCCCAGCATTTT. Its translation is CASSVGTTDNQPQHF.

The chain joins TRBV18 to TRBJ1-5; D is ambiguous. The V and J ends lost 2 bases and 6 bases respectively, with 8 bases between them. Germline V CDR1 and CDR2: KGHSH, LQKENI. The CDR3 covers 13 residues. CDR3 sequence: CASSPGDRQPQHF. The CDR3 coding sequence is TGTGCCAGCTCACCAGGTGATCGTCAGCCCCAGCATTTT.

The chain employs TRBV2 and TRBJ1-3; D is undetermined. Trimming shortened V by 8 bases and J by 0 bases, and 11 bases separated the two germline ends. The germline CDR1 and CDR2 sequences are SNHLY and FYNNEI. The CDR3 consists of 14 residues. In DNA, the CDR3 is TGTGCCAGCTTCCCCGGGATCTCTGGAAACACCATATATTTT. Amino acids: CASFPGISGNTIYF.

This chain links TRBV3-1 (or the pseudogene TRBV3-2) with TRBJ1-1; D is uncertain. In germline, CDR1 is LGHDT, CDR2 YNNKEL (reference sequence). CDR3 size: 11 residues. Trimming removed 4 bases at V and 6 bases at J, with 6 bases between. DNA of the CDR3: TGTGCCAGCAGCCGCTTGGCTGAAGCTTTCTTT. It is translated as CASSRLAEAFF.

This sequence joins TRBV29-1 and TRBJ2-5; D is unresolved. CDR1 SQVTM and CDR2 ANQGSEA come from the germline V gene. V lost 3 bases and J 4 bases, leaving 18 bases between the germline ends. CDR3 size: 15 residues. For the CDR3, the DNA is TGCAGCGTTGATGATGGGAATGGGGTCGGAGAGACCCAGTACTTC. Protein: CSVDDGNGVGETQYF.

The rearrangement uses TRBV9 and TRBJ1-3; D perhaps matches TRBD1 (6 bases). The CDR3 has 15 amino acids. Germline CDR1 is SGDLS and CDR2 is YYNGEE. With 0 bases removed from V and 9 bases from J, the gap between germline ends came to 16 bases. CDR3: CASSVGAGVVATIYF. Written as DNA, the CDR3 is TGTGCCAGCAGCGTAGGGGCAGGGGTCGTGGCCACCATATATTTT.

The genes are TRBV27 and TRBJ2-7, with unresolved D. CDR3 length equals 13 residues. Trimming pared 5 bases from V and 3 bases from J, leaving 11 bases between. Germline V lookup: CDR1 MNHEY, CDR2 SMNVEV (reference sequence). This CDR3 reads CASSADPNYEQYV. CDR3 coding DNA: TGTGCCAGCAGTGCGGACCCGAACTACGAGCAGTACGTC.

The V call is TRBV15, the J call TRBJ1-6, with D uncertain. Per the germline V gene, CDR1 is LNHNV and CDR2 is YYDKDF (reference sequence). Trimming took off 0 bases at V and 6 bases at J, with 3 bases between the two ends. The length of the CDR3 is 13 residues. The CDR3: CATSREGNSPLHF. Written as DNA, the CDR3 is TGTGCCACCAGCAGAGAGGGTAATTCACCCCTCCACTTT. Combining the CDR3 with reference TRBV15 and TRBJ1-6 gives the whole variable domain DAMVIQNPRYQVTQFGKPVTLSCSQTLNHNVMYWYQQKSSQAPKLLFHYYDKDFNNEADTPDNFQSRRPNTSFCFLDIRSPGLGDTAMYLCATSREGNSPLHFGNGTRLTVT.

This clone appeared once. This chain connects TRBV7-9 to TRBJ1-1; D not resolved. V was pared by 6 bases and J by 3 bases, with 14 bases between. Germline values: CDR1 SEHNR, CDR2 FQNEAQ (reference sequence). This CDR3 is 14 amino acids long. CDR3 nucleotides: TGTGCCAGCAGACTTACGGAAGTTTACACTGAAGCTTTCTTT. Protein product: CASRLTEVYTEAFF. The full variable domain, completed using reference TRBV7-9 and TRBJ1-1, is DTGVSQNPRHKITKRGQNVTFRCDPISEHNRLYWYRQTLGQGPEFLTYFQNEAQLEKSRLLSDRFSAERPKGSFSTLEIQRTEQGDSAMYLCASRLTEVYTEAFFGQGTRLTVV.

This chain joins TRBV11-2 and TRBJ1-1; no firm D call. Germline loops: CDR1 SGHAT, CDR2 FQNNGV. Trimming left V 1 base short and J 5 bases short, with 5 bases between. The CDR3 has 12 residues. This CDR3 reads CASSLVKTEAFF. CDR3 DNA: TGTGCCAGCAGCTTAGTAAAAACTGAAGCTTTCTTT.

The CDR3 loop reads CASSERYATEQYV. CDR3 DNA: TGTGCCAGTAGTGAACGGTACGCAACCGAGCAGTACGTC. The J gene is TRBJ2-7, the V gene TRBV19; unclear D gene. This CDR3 has 13 amino acids. Germline V CDR1 and CDR2: LNHDA, SQIVND (reference sequence). The V end was cut by 5 bases, the J end by 6 bases, with 14 bases between.

In this sample, this clone turned up a few times. The chain employs TRBV4-3 and TRBJ1-1; 8 nucleotides match TRBD1. CDR1 is LGHNA, CDR2 YSLEER, per germline. V dropped 2 bases and J dropped 0; count of bases not matched to a gene: 8. The CDR3 contains 17 residues. The CDR3 protein is CASSQRTGGGVNTEAFF. CDR3 bases: TGCGCCAGCAGCCAAAGAACAGGGGGAGGGGTGAACACTGAAGCTTTCTTT.